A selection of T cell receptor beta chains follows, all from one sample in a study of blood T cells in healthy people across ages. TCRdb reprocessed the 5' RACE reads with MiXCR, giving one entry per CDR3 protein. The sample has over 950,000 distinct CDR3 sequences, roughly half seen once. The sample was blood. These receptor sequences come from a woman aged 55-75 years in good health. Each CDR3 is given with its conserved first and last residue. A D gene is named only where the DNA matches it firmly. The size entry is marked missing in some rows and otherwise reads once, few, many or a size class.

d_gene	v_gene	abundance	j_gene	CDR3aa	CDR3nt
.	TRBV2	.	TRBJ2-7	CASTPRGVSYEQYF	TGTGCCAGCACCCCCCGGGGAGTCTCCTACGAGCAGTACTTC
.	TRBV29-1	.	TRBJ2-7	CSVVTADSYEQYF	TGCAGCGTTGTGACAGCCGACTCCTACGAGCAGTACTTC
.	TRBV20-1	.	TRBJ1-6	CSARSISADSDHF	TGCAGTGCTAGATCTATTTCGGCGGACTCTGACCACTTT
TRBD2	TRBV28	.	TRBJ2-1	CASSFRSSGRHNEQFF	TGTGCCAGCAGTTTTAGGTCTAGCGGGAGACACAATGAGCAGTTCTTC
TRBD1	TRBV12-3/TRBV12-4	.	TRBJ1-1	CASSLLQGAGTEAFF	TGTGCCAGCAGTTTACTGCAGGGGGCGGGGACTGAAGCTTTCTTT
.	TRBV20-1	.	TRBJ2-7	CSAYGLGDYEQYF	TGCAGTGCTTATGGACTGGGGGACTACGAGCAGTACTTC
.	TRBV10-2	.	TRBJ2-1	CASGDIYEQFF	TGCGCCAGCGGTGATATATACGAGCAGTTCTTC
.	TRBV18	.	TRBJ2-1	CASHSGSSYNEQFF	TGTGCCAGTCATTCAGGGAGCTCCTACAATGAGCAGTTCTTC
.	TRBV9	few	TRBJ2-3	CASSVSPSDTQYF	TGTGCCAGCAGCGTATCACCTTCAGATACGCAGTATTTT
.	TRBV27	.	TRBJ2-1	CASSFRGLRETQFF	TGTGCCAGCAGTTTCCGGGGGCTAAGAGAGACCCAGTTCTTC
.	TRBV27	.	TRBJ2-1	CASSTLGLPHYNEQFF	TGTGCCAGCAGTACCCTTGGTTTACCACACTACAATGAGCAGTTCTTC
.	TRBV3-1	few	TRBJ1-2	CASSQDHGYTF	TGTGCCAGCAGCCAAGATCACGGCTACACCTTC
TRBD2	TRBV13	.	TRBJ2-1	CASSSKRSGRRYNEQFF	TGTGCCAGCAGCTCGAAACGTAGCGGGAGAAGATACAATGAGCAGTTCTTC
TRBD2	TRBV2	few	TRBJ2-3	CASSFGGGPGTDTQYF	TGTGCCAGCAGCTTCGGGGGGGGCCCCGGCACAGATACGCAGTATTTT
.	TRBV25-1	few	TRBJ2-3	CASTPTGGRTDTQYF	TGTGCCAGCACCCCTACTGGGGGTCGCACAGATACGCAGTATTTT
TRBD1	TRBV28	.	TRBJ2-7	CASSLPGTGLKQYF	TGTGCCAGCAGTTTACCCGGGACAGGATTAAAGCAGTACTTC
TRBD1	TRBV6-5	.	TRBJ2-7	CASSHAGTGTVYEQYF	TGTGCCAGCAGTCACGCCGGGACAGGGACTGTCTACGAGCAGTACTTC
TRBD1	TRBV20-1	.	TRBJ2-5	CSPRGLETQYF	TGCAGTCCCAGGGGGCTGGAGACCCAGTACTTC
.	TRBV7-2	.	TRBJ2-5	CASSAMGRETQYF	TGTGCCAGCAGCGCTATGGGTAGAGAGACCCAGTACTTC
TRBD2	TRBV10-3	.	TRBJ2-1	CAISDPGLATDEQFF	TGTGCCATCAGTGACCCGGGACTAGCGACCGATGAGCAGTTCTTC
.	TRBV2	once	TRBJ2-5	CASSEASLRAYEQYF	TGTGCCAGCAGTGAAGCCTCCCTAAGGGCATATGAGCAGTACTTC
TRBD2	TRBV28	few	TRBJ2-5	CATQETSGKQETQYF	TGTGCCACCCAAGAGACTAGCGGGAAACAAGAGACCCAGTACTTC
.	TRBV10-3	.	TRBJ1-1	CAISAPSGEAFF	TGTGCCATCAGTGCACCGTCAGGGGAAGCTTTCTTT
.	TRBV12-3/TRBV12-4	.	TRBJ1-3	CASPGGPSGNTIYF	TGTGCCAGCCCCGGGGGACCCTCTGGAAACACCATATATTTT
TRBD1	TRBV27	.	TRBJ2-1	CASSLRNRGLDNEQFF	TGTGCCAGCAGTTTACGGAACAGGGGGCTAGACAATGAGCAGTTCTTC
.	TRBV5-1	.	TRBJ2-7	CASSLAQGPLEQYF	TGCGCCAGCAGCTTGGCCCAGGGACCCCTCGAGCAGTACTTC
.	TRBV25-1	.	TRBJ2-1	CASSDGSNLRNEQFF	TGTGCCAGCAGTGATGGGTCTAATTTGCGGAATGAGCAGTTCTTC
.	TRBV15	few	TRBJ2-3	CATSVRSTDTQYF	TGTGCCACCTCTGTAAGGAGCACAGATACGCAGTATTTT
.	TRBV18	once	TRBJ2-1	CASSPFIGGSSYNEQFF	TGTGCCAGCTCACCGTTTATCGGCGGAAGCTCCTACAATGAGCAGTTCTTC
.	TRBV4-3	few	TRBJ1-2	CASSQDTEGRHGYTF	TGCGCCAGCAGCCAAGATACCGAGGGGAGGCATGGCTACACCTTC
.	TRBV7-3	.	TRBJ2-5	CASSLLGGRRLETQYF	TGTGCCAGCAGCTTACTCGGGGGCAGAAGGTTGGAGACCCAGTACTTC
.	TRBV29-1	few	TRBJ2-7	CSVGGEDYEQYF	TGCAGCGTTGGAGGGGAGGACTACGAGCAGTACTTC
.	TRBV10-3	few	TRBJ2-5	CAISDRDQETQYF	TGTGCCATCAGTGACAGGGACCAAGAGACCCAGTACTTC
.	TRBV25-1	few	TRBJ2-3	CASSESRSGTQYF	TGTGCCAGCAGTGAGTCACGATCCGGTACGCAGTATTTT
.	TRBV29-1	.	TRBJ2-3	CSVVELTGTDTQYF	TGCAGCGTTGTTGAGCTTACGGGCACAGATACGCAGTATTTT
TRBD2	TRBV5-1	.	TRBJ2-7	CASSLFFRGRALRQTRVLYEQYF	TGCGCCAGCAGCTTGTTTTTTCGCGGGAGGGCCCTCCGCCAGACCCGGGTTTTATACGAGCAGTACTTC
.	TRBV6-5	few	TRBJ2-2	CASSYRGSSTGELFF	TGTGCCAGCAGTTACCGGGGATCGAGCACCGGGGAGCTGTTTTTT
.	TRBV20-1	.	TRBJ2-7	CSARPSLVGEYEQYF	TGCAGTGCTAGACCTTCCCTAGTGGGAGAGTACGAGCAGTACTTC
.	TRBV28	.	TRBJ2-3	CASKLSGSTDTQYF	TGTGCCAGCAAACTGAGCGGGAGCACAGATACGCAGTATTTT
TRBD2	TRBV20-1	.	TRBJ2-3	CSASPGTSGASTDTQYF	TGCAGTGCTAGTCCCGGGACTAGCGGGGCGAGCACAGATACGCAGTATTTT
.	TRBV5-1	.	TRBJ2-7	CASSSYERDKYNEQYF	TGCGCCAGCAGCTCCTACGAGCGGGACAAATACAATGAGCAGTACTTC
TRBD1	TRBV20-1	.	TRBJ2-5	CSAMRTGGVGETQYF	TGCAGTGCTATGAGGACAGGGGGGGTAGGAGAGACCCAGTACTTC
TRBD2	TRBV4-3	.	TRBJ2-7	CASSHQREQSDEQYF	TGCGCCAGCAGCCACCAGCGGGAGCAATCCGACGAGCAGTACTTC
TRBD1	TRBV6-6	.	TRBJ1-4	CASNHRLDRGEKLFF	TGTGCCAGCAACCACCGACTGGACAGGGGCGAAAAACTGTTTTTT
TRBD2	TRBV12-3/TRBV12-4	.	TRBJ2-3	CASSSGTSGQTDTQYF	TGTGCCAGCAGTTCGGGGACTAGCGGGCAAACAGATACGCAGTATTTT
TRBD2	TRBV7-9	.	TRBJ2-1	CASSLSGIFYNEQFF	TGTGCCAGCAGCTTGAGCGGGATATTCTACAATGAGCAGTTCTTC
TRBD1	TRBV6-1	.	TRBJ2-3	CAIRGSSTDTQYF	TGTGCCATCAGGGGGTCCAGCACAGATACGCAGTATTTT